This T cell receptor (beta chain) comes out of a study of OX40 agonist ivuxolimab in advanced cancers. Study as a whole: Patients' therapy was ivuxolimab, an antibody that acts as an agonist of OX40 (CD134). Anti-PD-1, anti-PD-L1 or anti-CTLA-4 therapy given earlier was allowed, and 35% to 50% had some.

Using immunoSEQ multiplex PCR, the repertoire was profiled, and TCRdb retains in-frame clones only, with some absent. The table records about 61,000 clones, more than 70% of them present only once. J lost 5 bases, V lost 5 bases, and 12 bases had no gene match. Germline CDR1 reads WSHSY; CDR2 reads SAAADI. This CDR3 region has 17 residues. Material: CD4+ or CD8+ T cells sorted from blood, obtained in a trial of the OX40 agonist ivuxolimab. The chain joins TRBV10-2 to TRBJ2-2, with 9 bases aligning to TRBD2. This TCR came from an adult with an advanced solid tumor such as melanoma, head and neck, liver or kidney cancer. CDR3 region: CASSNLAGAQGTGELFF. CDR3 sequence (DNA): TGCGCCAGCAGTAACTTAGCGGGGGCCCAGGGGACCGGGGAGCTGTTTTTT.